Below, 19 T cell receptor beta chains from the same sample are listed, as sequenced in a study of OX40 agonist ivuxolimab in advanced cancers. Sequenced by immunoSEQ multiplex PCR; TCRdb stores in-frame clones only, minus some. The repertoire has over 45,000 clones, over 70% of them found once; the top ten carry less than 4.5%. The sample consisted of CD4+ or CD8+ T cells sorted from blood, taken in a trial of the OX40 agonist ivuxolimab. The receptors come from an adult with an advanced solid tumor such as melanoma, head and neck, liver or kidney cancer.

The chain recombines TRBV19 with TRBJ2-5; D gene uncertain. The CDR3 totals 14 residues. With 1 base removed from V and 5 bases from J, the gap between germline ends came to 11 bases. Germline CDR1 and CDR2: LNHDA and SQIVND (reference sequence). In nucleotides, the CDR3 is TGTGCCAGTAGTATAGGTGGCAGGCCGGAGACCCAGTACTTC. It yields the protein CASSIGGRPETQYF. The whole variable domain, filled in from reference TRBV19 and TRBJ2-5, reads DGGITQSPKYLFRKEGQNVTLSCEQNLNHDAMYWYRQDPGQGLRLIYYSQIVNDFQKGDIAEGYSVSREKKESFPLTVTSAQKNPTAFYLCASSIGGRPETQYFGPGTRLLVL.

The CDR3 bases are TGTGCCAGTAGTATACGTCGCTTATCAGATACGCAGTATTTT. It specifies CASSIRRLSDTQYF. This rearrangement joins TRBV19 to TRBJ2-3; D is unresolved. V was pared by 2 bases and J by 4 bases, with 10 bases between. The CDR3 consists of 14 residues. CDR1 LNHDA and CDR2 SQIVND come from the germline V gene (reference sequence).

In this sample, this clone turned up once. J is TRBJ2-7 and V is TRBV13; the D is unclear. The CDR3 loop spans 17 amino acids. The germline V gene has CDR1 PRHDT and CDR2 FYEKMQ (reference sequence). V was trimmed by 4 bases and J by 4 bases, leaving 23 bases between them. The CDR3 is CASSSLGGQLGAYEQYF. The CDR3 DNA reads TGTGCCAGCAGCTCCTTAGGCGGCCAACTGGGTGCTTACGAGCAGTACTTC.

This clone was counted only a few times. The gene calls are TRBV6-5 and TRBJ1-2; D call uncertain. The CDR3 sequence is 13 residues long. The ends were cut back, 5 bases at V and 7 bases at J, with 14 bases in the middle. CDR1 and CDR2 from the germline V gene are MNHEY and SVGAGI. The CDR3 spells CASSERHPLGYTF. The CDR3 coding sequence is TGTGCCAGCAGTGAAAGACACCCTCTTGGCTACACCTTC.

Remarks on this clone: The sample carries other DNA sequences with the same CDR3. The chain employs TRBV28 and TRBJ1-5; D not certain. Germline CDR1 is MDHEN and CDR2 is SYDVKM. Trimming removed 3 bases at V and 4 bases at J, with 7 bases between. The CDR3 is made up of 13 amino acids. The CDR3 is CASSFEENQPQHF. CDR3 nucleotide sequence: TGTGCCAGCAGTTTCGAAGAAAATCAGCCCCAGCATTTT.

The chain has TRBV27 and TRBJ2-2, with 10 bases lining up with TRBD1. Trimming cost V 8 bases and J 2 bases; bases outside gene matches: 11. Germline lookup yields CDR1 MNHEY and CDR2 SMNVEV (reference sequence). CDR3 length equals 17 residues. CDR3 protein: CASLKPGQGPNTGELFF. In DNA, the CDR3 is TGTGCCAGCCTAAAACCGGGACAGGGGCCAAACACCGGGGAGCTGTTTTTT.

This sequence joins TRBV5-4 and TRBJ2-5, with D perhaps matching TRBD1 (6 bases). The V gene's germline CDR1 is SGHNT and CDR2 YYREEE (reference sequence). The V and J ends lost 3 bases and 5 bases respectively, with 14 bases between them. CDR3 size: 14 residues. The CDR3: CASSSGQSQETQYF. CDR3 DNA: TGTGCCAGCAGCTCCGGACAGAGTCAGGAGACCCAGTACTTC.

This sequence joins TRBV11-3 and TRBJ1-3; D gene uncertain. CDR3 size: 16 residues. V was clipped by 5 bases and J by 3 bases, with 17 bases between them. The germline CDR1 and CDR2 sequences are SGHNT and YENEEA. The CDR3 region has the DNA TGTGCCAGCAGCGCCCCGTTCGGGCCGGATGGAAACACCATATATTTT. As protein: CASSAPFGPDGNTIYF.

This clone has just one count. This chain uses TRBV6-5 with TRBJ1-1; 8 nucleotides agree with TRBD1. This CDR3 spans 15 amino acids. The J segment lost 6 bases and the V segment lost 6 bases, leaving 12 bases of the junction unmatched. CDR1 MNHEY and CDR2 SVGAGI come from the germline V gene. CDR3 protein: CASRPPQGAGAEAFF. In DNA form, the CDR3 reads TGTGCCAGCAGACCTCCCCAGGGGGCTGGGGCTGAAGCTTTCTTT.

The chain carries TRBV16 and TRBJ2-7; 9 positions agree with TRBD2. In germline, CDR1 is KGHSY, CDR2 FQNENV. J gave up 0 bases and V 1 base, and 7 bases lay outside the gene matches. The CDR3 is 17 amino acids. CDR3 DNA sequence: TGTGCCAGCAGCCAATTCTTAACAGCGGGAGGCTCCTACGAGCAGTACTTC. Translated, it gives CASSQFLTAGGSYEQYF.

V and J are TRBV7-6 and TRBJ2-1; either TRBD1 or TRBD2 may fit D (6 bases each). Trimming took 1 base from V and 6 from J, leaving 19 bases between them. CDR1 and CDR2 from the germline V gene are SGHVS and FNYEAQ. This CDR3 region has 17 residues. The CDR3 sequence is CASSLDQTGAIGNEQFF. For the CDR3, the DNA is TGTGCCAGCAGCTTAGATCAAACGGGGGCGATCGGCAATGAGCAGTTCTTC.

As concerns this clone: At one end, the junction sequence differs from germline, possibly due to a read error. The V gene is TRBV28, the J gene TRBJ2-7; 13 nucleotides align to TRBD2. The CDR3 totals 15 residues. CDR1 is MDHEN and CDR2 is SYDVKM in the germline V gene. CDR3 in amino acids: CATSLRTSGSPEQYF. CDR3 nucleotides: TGTGCCACCAGTTTACGGACTAGCGGGAGCCCAGAGCAGTACTTC.

The V and J genes are TRBV5-1 and TRBJ1-1, with a weak D call TRBD1 (6 bases). This CDR3 region has 14 residues. Trimming shortened V by 6 bases and J by 1 base, and 13 bases separated the two germline ends. In germline, CDR1 is SGHRS, CDR2 YFSETQ. The CDR3 DNA is TGCGCCAGCACCCTGACAGGAGGGAACACTGAAGCTTTCTTT. As protein: CASTLTGGNTEAFF.

The rearrangement uses TRBV18 and TRBJ2-7; weak D call: TRBD1 (6 bases). The CDR3 is 15 residues long. Germline CDR1 is KGHSH and CDR2 is LQKENI. Deletions cut 6 bases from V and 5 bases from J, with 20 bases between. The CDR3 DNA sequence: TGTGCCAGCTCCCCCCGTGGACAGCTTGGCCACGAGCAGTACTTC. Translating gives CASSPRGQLGHEQYF.

The chain uses TRBV6-5 and TRBJ1-1, with D hard to call. The V gene lost 2 bases and the J gene lost 1 base, with 11 bases spanning the gap. CDR3 length equals 15 residues. Germline-derived CDR1 and CDR2 are MNHEY and SVGAGI. The CDR3 reads CASSYKRPQNTEAFF. In DNA form, the CDR3 reads TGTGCCAGCAGTTACAAACGGCCGCAGAACACTGAAGCTTTCTTT.

The chain has TRBV6-1 and TRBJ2-7, with TRBD1 identical over 10 bases. CDR1 is MNHNS and CDR2 is SASEGT in the germline V gene. Losses at the gene ends were 7 bases for V and 3 bases for J; bases not matched to a gene: 9. The CDR3 spans 15 residues. The CDR3 loop is CASKGTGTGVYEQYF. The CDR3 nucleotides read TGTGCCAGCAAGGGGACCGGGACAGGGGTCTACGAGCAGTACTTC.

This rearrangement joins TRBV6-4 to TRBJ1-4; D is undetermined. V was clipped by 4 bases and J by 7 bases, with 10 bases between them. CDR3 size: 13 residues. CDR1 and CDR2 (germline): MRHNA, SNTAGT. The CDR3 region has the DNA TGTGCCAGCAGTGTAAGGTGGGGTGAAAAACTGTTTTTT. Protein product: CASSVRWGEKLFF.

To note about this clone: A read error may account for a junction end that differs from germline. CDR3 DNA sequence: TGTGCCAGTAGTTTAGACAGGACCTACGAGCAGTACTTC. It yields the protein CASSLDRTYEQYF. This sequence joins TRBV19 and TRBJ2-7; D might be TRBD1 (6 bases). CDR3 length: 13 residues. Germline CDR1 is LNHDA and CDR2 is SQIVND (reference sequence).

This sequence joins TRBV6-6 and TRBJ2-7, with 7 positions matching TRBD1. Germline values: CDR1 MNHNY, CDR2 SVGAGI (reference sequence). The V segment lost 5 bases and the J segment 7 bases; nucleotides outside the gene matches: 11. The CDR3 totals 14 residues. The CDR3 sequence is CASSKDRAVVEQYF. The CDR3 DNA follows: TGTGCCAGCAGTAAAGACAGGGCAGTTGTTGAGCAGTACTTC.